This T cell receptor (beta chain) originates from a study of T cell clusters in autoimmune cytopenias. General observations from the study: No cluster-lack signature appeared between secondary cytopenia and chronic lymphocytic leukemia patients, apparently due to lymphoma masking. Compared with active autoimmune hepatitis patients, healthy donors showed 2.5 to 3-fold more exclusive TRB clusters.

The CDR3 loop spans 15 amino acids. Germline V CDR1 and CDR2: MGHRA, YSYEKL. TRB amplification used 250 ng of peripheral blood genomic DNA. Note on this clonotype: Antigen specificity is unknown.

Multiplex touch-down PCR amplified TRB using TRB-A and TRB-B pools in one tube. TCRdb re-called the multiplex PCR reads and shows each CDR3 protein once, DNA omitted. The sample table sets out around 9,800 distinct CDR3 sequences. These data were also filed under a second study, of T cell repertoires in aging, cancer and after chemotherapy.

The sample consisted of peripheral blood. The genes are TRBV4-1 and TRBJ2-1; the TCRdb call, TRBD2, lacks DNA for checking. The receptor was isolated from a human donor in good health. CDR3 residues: CASSRSGNSYNEQFF.